This T cell receptor (beta chain) came from a study of cytomegalovirus exposure and HLA in healthy donors. Study overall: As released early, the data held about 85 million unique TCRs from HLA-typed donors. Broader study findings: Using a false discovery rate of 0.05, a later analysis showed that approximately 17,000 TCR beta sequences were associated with HLA alleles.

The PCR contained 60 Vbeta and 13 Jbeta primers. The table came from immunoSEQ multiplex PCR; TCRdb's copy has only in-frame clones and leaves some out. The table shows about 130,000 clones, with 87% occurring only once. Trimming left V 2 bases short and J 4 bases short, with 13 bases between. The CDR3 loop spans 14 amino acids. From germline, CDR1 is GTSNPN and CDR2 SVGIG (reference sequence). Remarks on this clone: Its antigen is unidentified.

The sequenced sample consisted of PBMCs. J is TRBJ2-3 and V is TRBV30, with D possibly TRBD2 on 5 matching bases. The TCR was taken from a woman aged 25 to 39 in good health and CMV-seronegative. CDR3 nucleotides: TGTGCCTGGAGTTTCCAAAACGGGGCAGATACGCAGTATTTT. Translation gives CAWSFQNGADTQYF. Using reference TRBV30 and TRBJ2-3 for the parts outside the CDR3, the full variable domain is SQTIHQWPATLVQPVGSPLSLECTVEGTSNPNLYWYRQAAGRGLQLLFYSVGIGQISSEVPQNLSASRPQDRQFILSSKKLLLSDSGFYLCAWSFQNGADTQYFGPGTRLTVL.